This is a list of T cell receptor beta chains from one sample in a study of somatic mutations in cytotoxic T cells in rheumatoid arthritis. The method was immunoSEQ multiplex PCR; TCRdb's version includes in-frame clones alone and lacks a portion of them. Of some 14,000 clones listed, more than 75% are singletons. The specimen sequenced was CD8+ T cells sorted from blood. The receptors stem from an adult with rheumatoid arthritis. The CDR3 runs from the conserved cysteine through the conserved F or W. Each record gives: CDR3 protein, CDR3 DNA, clone size, D gene, J gene, V gene. D genes are given only for firm matches. Expanded clones are given a class, and other clones once, few, many or no size at all.

CDR3: CASKLLSSYNEQFF; DNA: TGTGCCAGCAAGTTGTTAAGCTCCTACAATGAGCAGTTCTTC; size: NA; D: NA; J: TRBJ2-1; V: TRBV27
CDR3: CASSPPWYEQYF; DNA: TGTGCCAGCAGCCCCCCCTGGTACGAGCAGTACTTC; size: NA; D: NA; J: TRBJ2-7; V: TRBV7-9
CDR3: CSVAGQGYEQYF; DNA: TGCAGCGTCGCGGGACAGGGATACGAGCAGTACTTC; size: few; D: TRBD1; J: TRBJ2-7; V: TRBV29-1
CDR3: CASSQDSATYNEQFF; DNA: TGTGCTAGCAGCCAAGACTCCGCCACCTACAATGAGCAGTTCTTC; size: once; D: NA; J: TRBJ2-1; V: TRBV7-7
CDR3: CASSPDTARPLHF; DNA: TGTGCCAGCAGCCCGGACACGGCGAGGCCCCTCCACTTT; size: NA; D: NA; J: TRBJ1-6; V: TRBV13
CDR3: CASSLESAGTNEKLFF; DNA: TGTGCCAGCAGCTTAGAATCTGCAGGGACTAATGAAAAACTGTTTTTT; size: once; D: NA; J: TRBJ1-4; V: TRBV11-3
CDR3: CASSDTSNTGELFF; DNA: TGTGCCAGCAGCGACACATCGAACACCGGGGAGCTGTTTTTT; size: NA; D: NA; J: TRBJ2-2; V: TRBV7-9
CDR3: CASTLGWGGLNTEAFF; DNA: TGTGCCAGCACCCTCGGATGGGGGGGTTTGAACACTGAAGCTTTCTTT; size: NA; D: NA; J: TRBJ1-1; V: TRBV7-9
CDR3: CASSLGGTGPRETQYF; DNA: TGTGCCAGCAGCTTGGGAGGGACAGGGCCCAGGGAGACCCAGTACTTC; size: NA; D: TRBD1; J: TRBJ2-5; V: TRBV5-4
CDR3: CASSQEATDEAFF; DNA: TGTGCCAGCAGCCAAGAGGCAACCGATGAAGCTTTCTTT; size: NA; D: NA; J: TRBJ1-1; V: TRBV6-1
CDR3: CASPCPKNIQYF; DNA: TGCGCCAGCCCATGCCCCAAAAACATTCAGTACTTC; size: NA; D: NA; J: TRBJ2-4; V: TRBV5-1
CDR3: CASSFQGSTDTQYF; DNA: TGTGCCAGCAGCTTCCAGGGAAGCACAGATACGCAGTATTTT; size: NA; D: NA; J: TRBJ2-3; V: TRBV7-2
CDR3: CASSTRGGRGYTF; DNA: TGTGCCAGCTCGACCCGGGGGGGCCGAGGCTACACCTTC; size: NA; D: NA; J: TRBJ1-2; V: TRBV27
CDR3: CASSPRALNTEAFF; DNA: TGTGCCAGCTCACCACGAGCGCTGAACACTGAAGCTTTCTTT; size: few; D: NA; J: TRBJ1-1; V: TRBV18
CDR3: CASSRRQGVWGGTQYF; DNA: TGCGCCAGCAGCCGCCGACAGGGGGTTTGGGGAGGGACCCAGTACTTC; size: NA; D: TRBD1; J: TRBJ2-5; V: TRBV4-1
CDR3: CASYEQYF; DNA: TGTGCCAGCTACGAGCAGTACTTC; size: few; D: NA; J: TRBJ2-7; V: TRBV6-5
CDR3: CSVWGATGNTIYF; DNA: TGCAGCGTTTGGGGTGCTACTGGAAACACCATATATTTT; size: NA; D: NA; J: TRBJ1-3; V: TRBV29-1
CDR3: CASSPPGSPGDTQYF; DNA: TGTGCCAGCAGCCCTCCGGGATCCCCAGGAGATACGCAGTATTTT; size: NA; D: NA; J: TRBJ2-3; V: TRBV7-9
CDR3: CASSPGGEETQYF; DNA: TGTGCCAGCAGCCCAGGGGGCGAGGAGACCCAGTACTTC; size: NA; D: TRBD1; J: TRBJ2-5; V: TRBV7-6
CDR3: CASRPGDTGELFF; DNA: TGTGCCAGCAGACCGGGGGACACCGGGGAGCTGTTTTTT; size: NA; D: NA; J: TRBJ2-2; V: TRBV7-6
CDR3: CASKLAGGTSTDTQYF; DNA: TGTGCCAGCAAACTAGCGGGAGGCACTAGCACAGATACGCAGTATTTT; size: NA; D: TRBD2; J: TRBJ2-3; V: TRBV2
CDR3: CASSLTSGRDTGELFF; DNA: TGTGCCAGCAGCTTAACTAGCGGGAGGGACACCGGGGAGCTGTTTTTT; size: NA; D: TRBD2; J: TRBJ2-2; V: TRBV7-3
CDR3: CASSIWVGENQPQHF; DNA: TGTGCCAGTAGCATCTGGGTGGGGGAGAATCAGCCCCAGCATTTT; size: NA; D: NA; J: TRBJ1-5; V: TRBV19
CDR3: CASSLGSYYEQYF; DNA: TGTGCCAGCAGCTTGGGGAGCTACTACGAGCAGTACTTC; size: few; D: NA; J: TRBJ2-7; V: TRBV5-8
CDR3: CASRPGTGGEAFF; DNA: TGCGCCAGCCGGCCCGGGACAGGGGGTGAAGCTTTCTTT; size: NA; D: TRBD1; J: TRBJ1-1; V: TRBV5-1
CDR3: CASISGLREQFF; DNA: TGTGCCAGCATCTCAGGGCTGAGGGAGCAGTTCTTC; size: NA; D: NA; J: TRBJ2-1; V: TRBV2
CDR3: CASSTWTGQNTEAFF; DNA: TGTGCCAGCAGTACCTGGACAGGACAGAACACTGAAGCTTTCTTT; size: NA; D: TRBD1; J: TRBJ1-1; V: TRBV6-6
CDR3: CASSESWDYSGVQYF; DNA: TGCGCCAGCAGTGAGTCCTGGGACTACTCTGGGGTGCAGTACTTC; size: NA; D: TRBD2; J: TRBJ2-7; V: TRBV10-1
CDR3: CARSGSMSDTQYF; DNA: TGTGCCCGGAGCGGGAGTATGTCAGATACGCAGTATTTT; size: NA; D: TRBD2; J: TRBJ2-3; V: TRBV7-9
CDR3: CASREMGGREQFF; DNA: TGTGCTAGCAGGGAAATGGGAGGGAGGGAGCAGTTCTTC; size: NA; D: TRBD2; J: TRBJ2-1; V: TRBV7-7
CDR3: CASSQATLMNTEAFF; DNA: TGCGCCAGCAGCCAAGCAACACTGATGAACACTGAAGCTTTCTTT; size: NA; D: NA; J: TRBJ1-1; V: TRBV4-1
CDR3: CASSLGTVGTEAFF; DNA: TGTGCCAGCAGCCTAGGGACAGTTGGGACTGAAGCTTTCTTT; size: NA; D: TRBD1; J: TRBJ1-1; V: TRBV5-6
CDR3: CASSLLWGNEQFF; DNA: TGTGCCAGCAGCTTATTATGGGGCAATGAGCAGTTCTTC; size: few; D: NA; J: TRBJ2-1; V: TRBV7-9
CDR3: CASDGLGNSPLHF; DNA: TGTGCCAGTGATGGCCTAGGAAATTCACCCCTCCACTTT; size: once; D: NA; J: TRBJ1-6; V: TRBV28
CDR3: CASSPFQGTYEQYF; DNA: TGTGCCAGCAGCCCATTCCAAGGGACCTACGAGCAGTACTTC; size: NA; D: NA; J: TRBJ2-7; V: TRBV7-2
CDR3: CASSAQRTVNIQYF; DNA: TGTGCCAGCAGTGCTCAACGGACCGTGAACATTCAGTACTTC; size: NA; D: NA; J: TRBJ2-4; V: TRBV2
CDR3: CASSSPSGEKLFF; DNA: TGTGCCAGCAGCTCCCCGAGTGGTGAAAAACTGTTTTTT; size: NA; D: NA; J: TRBJ1-4; V: TRBV11-2
CDR3: CASSRTGSWRYTF; DNA: TGTGCCAGCAGTAGGACCGGTTCTTGGCGCTACACCTTC; size: NA; D: NA; J: TRBJ1-2; V: TRBV28
CDR3: CASSKPGGRFAFAEAFF; DNA: TGTGCCAGCAGCAAACCGGGAGGCAGGTTTGCTTTTGCTGAAGCTTTCTTT; size: NA; D: NA; J: TRBJ1-1; V: TRBV21-1
CDR3: CASSSGLHHEQFF; DNA: TGTGCCAGCAGCTCGGGGCTCCACCATGAGCAGTTCTTC; size: NA; D: NA; J: TRBJ2-1; V: TRBV27
CDR3: CASSQSARGEQYF; DNA: TGTGCCAGCAGCCAATCGGCAAGGGGCGAGCAGTACTTC; size: NA; D: NA; J: TRBJ2-7; V: TRBV16
CDR3: CASKNNFDNEKLFF; DNA: TGTGCCAGCAAAAACAACTTCGATAATGAAAAACTGTTTTTT; size: NA; D: NA; J: TRBJ1-4; V: TRBV6-5
CDR3: CASSQEGAGNSYNEQFF; DNA: TGTGCCAGCAGCCAAGAGGGCGCAGGGAACTCCTACAATGAGCAGTTCTTC; size: once; D: NA; J: TRBJ2-1; V: TRBV2
CDR3: CASSQAPYKEQYF; DNA: TGCGCCAGCAGCCAAGCCCCATACAAGGAGCAGTACTTC; size: NA; D: NA; J: TRBJ2-7; V: TRBV4-1
CDR3: CASKHSGLNEKLFF; DNA: TGTGCCAGTAAACACAGCGGGCTTAATGAAAAACTGTTTTTT; size: few; D: NA; J: TRBJ1-4; V: TRBV19
CDR3: CASSVELAREAFF; DNA: TGTGCCAGCAGCGTGGAACTCGCTAGGGAAGCTTTCTTT; size: few; D: NA; J: TRBJ1-1; V: TRBV5-5
CDR3: CASSLTRGHLGEQYF; DNA: TGTGCCAGTAGTTTAACCAGGGGGCATCTCGGCGAGCAGTACTTC; size: NA; D: TRBD1; J: TRBJ2-7; V: TRBV19
CDR3: CASSQAGRPEAFF; DNA: TGCGCCAGCAGCCAAGCAGGGAGGCCTGAAGCTTTCTTT; size: medium-sized; D: NA; J: TRBJ1-1; V: TRBV4-1
CDR3: CASSFGAGEGYEQYF; DNA: TGTGCCAGCAGTTTCGGAGCGGGAGAGGGCTACGAGCAGTACTTC; size: large; D: TRBD2; J: TRBJ2-7; V: TRBV27